Shown below are 20 T cell receptor beta chains from a single sample sequenced in a study of T-cell reconstitution after alpha-beta-depleted transplantation in children. The library targeted TCRbeta and was prepared with unique molecular identifiers. TCRdb used MiXCR to reprocess the PCR reads, holding one entry per CDR3 protein. Among about a million distinct CDR3 sequences listed, about 29% were seen once. Sequenced material: PBMCs, mostly from graft donor cells, taken 360 days after TCRalphabeta/CD19-depleted stem cell transplant. These receptors originate from a boy under two years old who had a stem cell transplant for SCID, so the T cells may come from the graft donor.

This clonotype was detected only once. V usage is TRBV18 and J usage is TRBJ1-6; 9 positions match TRBD1. The trim removed 3 bases at V and 9 bases at J, leaving 9 bases unmatched. The CDR3 is made up of 16 amino acids. Germline-derived CDR1 and CDR2 are KGHSH and LQKENI. CDR3 DNA sequence: TGTGCCAGCTCACCTCTAACAGGGACAGGGAGTTCACCCCTCCACTTT. Encoded protein: CASSPLTGTGSSPLHF.

This clonotype was counted between two and nine times. The chain joins TRBV12-3 or TRBV12-4 to TRBJ1-3; D is undetermined. The CDR3 length is 15 residues. The ends were cut back, 2 bases at V and 0 bases at J, with 8 bases in the middle. The CDR3: CASSLSARSGNTIYF. As DNA, the CDR3 is TGTGCCAGCAGTTTATCGGCCCGCTCTGGAAACACCATATATTTT.

V gene TRBV7-9 combines with J gene TRBJ2-5; D might be TRBD1 (5 bases). Germline V lookup: CDR1 SEHNR, CDR2 FQNEAQ (reference sequence). Trimming took 2 bases from V and 4 from J, leaving 8 bases between them. The CDR3 consists of 13 residues. The CDR3 region is CASSLHRPETQYF. The CDR3 DNA sequence: TGTGCCAGCAGCTTACACAGGCCAGAGACCCAGTACTTC.

A few counts support this clonotype. The J gene is TRBJ2-1, the V gene TRBV12-3 or TRBV12-4, with D perhaps given as TRBD1 or TRBD2 (6 bases each). The CDR3 covers 15 residues. Trimming pared 7 bases from V and 4 bases from J, leaving 17 bases between. The chain's CDR3 is CASTLGGGPYNEQFF. The CDR3 nucleotides are TGTGCCAGCACTTTGGGGGGCGGGCCATACAATGAGCAGTTCTTC.

The chain recombines TRBV13 with TRBJ2-7; tentatively, D is TRBD1 (5 bases). The CDR3 totals 13 residues. From germline, CDR1 is PRHDT and CDR2 FYEKMQ (reference sequence). Trimming took 4 bases from V and 4 from J, leaving 11 bases between them. The CDR3 region has the DNA TGTGCCAGCAGCTACGTACAGGTATACGAGCAGTACTTC. Its translation is CASSYVQVYEQYF.

The chain carries TRBV7-2 and TRBJ1-5, with a tentative D call TRBD1 (5 bases). The germline gives CDR1 SGHTA, CDR2 FQGNSA. The CDR3 runs to 15 residues. Trimming pared 5 bases from V and 4 bases from J, leaving 15 bases between. The CDR3 DNA reads as TGTGCCAGCAGCCCGGGACGGGTCGCTAATCAGCCCCAGCATTTT. This codes for CASSPGRVANQPQHF.

Only a few counts were recorded for this clonotype. The chain is built from TRBV3-1 and TRBJ2-4, with unresolved D. The CDR3 consists of 12 residues. Trimming cost V 1 base and J 7 bases, with 5 bases left between them. Germline V gene sequence: CDR1 LGHDT, CDR2 YNNKEL (reference sequence). CDR3 sequence (DNA): TGTGCCAGCAGCCAAGTCGAGAACATTCAGTACTTC. Translated, it gives CASSQVENIQYF.

V is TRBV12-3 or TRBV12-4 and J is TRBJ2-5, with a weak D call TRBD2 (6 bases). With 3 bases removed from V and 1 base from J, the gap between germline ends came to 12 bases. The length of the CDR3 is 15 residues. CDR3 in DNA: TGTGCCAGCAGTTTTGGGGGGAGCGTCCAAGAGACCCAGTACTTC. Translating it yields CASSFGGSVQETQYF.

The rearrangement joins TRBV12-3 or TRBV12-4 to TRBJ2-6, with a possible D match to TRBD2 (5 bases). The CDR3 has 17 residues. Trimming shortened V by 7 bases and J by 2 bases, and 18 bases separated the two germline ends. CDR3 region: CASTKFPPGAGANVLTF. The CDR3 DNA is TGTGCCAGCACCAAGTTCCCGCCCGGGGCTGGGGCCAACGTCCTGACTTTC.

The chain combines TRBV4-3 with TRBJ1-4; no firm D call. CDR1 and CDR2 from the germline V gene are LGHNA and YSLEER. Trimming removed 2 bases at V and 1 base at J, with 8 bases between. This CDR3 is 15 amino acids long. CDR3 region: CASSQPIGTNEKLFF. CDR3 sequence (DNA): TGCGCCAGCAGCCAACCAATAGGAACTAATGAAAAACTGTTTTTT.

A few counts support this clonotype. The rearrangement joins TRBV2 to TRBJ1-5; D might be TRBD1 (5 bases). This CDR3 contains 15 residues. Germline values: CDR1 SNHLY, CDR2 FYNNEI. Trimming took off 3 bases at V and 1 base at J, with 10 bases between the two ends. The CDR3 sequence: CASSDRGRSNQPQHF. The DNA for the CDR3 is TGTGCCAGCAGTGATAGGGGCCGGAGCAATCAGCCCCAGCATTTT.

Notes on this clonotype: Mismatch with germline at one junction end may stem from a read error. V is TRBV7-8 and J is TRBJ2-3; 14 bases are a match to TRBD2. Germline values: CDR1 SGHVS, CDR2 FQNEAQ. This CDR3 has 17 residues. As DNA, the CDR3 is TGTGCCAGCAGCCCCCGGACTAGCGGGGGGAGCACAGATACGGAGTATTTT. This sequence encodes CASSPRTSGGSTDTEYF. Full variable domain (remainder filled in from reference TRBV7-8 and TRBJ2-3): GAGVSQSPRYKVAKRGQDVALRCDPISGHVSLFWYQQALGQGPEFLTYFQNEAQLDKSGLPSDRFFAERPEGSVSTLKIQRTQQEDSAVYLCASSPRTSGGSTDTEYFGPGTRLTVL.

This clonotype has a count of ten or more. The V call is TRBV12-3 or TRBV12-4, the J call TRBJ2-2; 7 bases line up with TRBD1. CDR3 length equals 15 residues. V gave up 4 bases and J gave up 4 bases; unmatched junction bases: 6. The CDR3 reads CASSYTGVGTGELFF. CDR3 bases: TGTGCCAGCAGTTATACAGGGGTCGGCACCGGGGAGCTGTTTTTT.

This chain joins TRBV4-3 and TRBJ2-6; tentatively, D is TRBD1 or TRBD2 (7 bases each). Germline CDR1 LGHNA, CDR2 YSLEER. Trimming removed 8 bases at V and 0 bases at J, with 14 bases between. CDR3 size: 16 residues. CDR3 protein: CASGRDSSSGANVLTF. The CDR3 DNA sequence: TGCGCCAGCGGGAGGGACAGCTCCTCTGGGGCCAACGTCCTGACTTTC.

The chain recombines TRBV11-2 with TRBJ1-2, with 7 bases lining up with TRBD1. The CDR3 is made up of 16 amino acids. CDR1 and CDR2 (germline): SGHAT, FQNNGV. Germline trimming cut 5 bases from V and 1 base from J; bases unmatched to any gene: 10. The CDR3 reads CASSHPGTENNYGYTF. In DNA form, the CDR3 reads TGTGCCAGCAGCCATCCCGGGACAGAGAATAACTATGGCTACACCTTC.

The chain combines TRBV6-2 or TRBV6-3 with TRBJ2-5; maybe TRBD2 (5 bases). Germline assignment: CDR1 MNHEY and CDR2 SVGEGT. Trimming pared 4 bases from V and 12 bases from J, leaving 15 bases between. This CDR3 is 12 amino acids long. For the CDR3, the DNA is TGTGCCAGCAGTTTTGATCGGGGAGCCGAGTACTTC. It encodes CASSFDRGAEYF.

The rearrangement links TRBV27 to TRBJ2-3; possible D gene TRBD2, 6 bases. CDR3 size: 19 residues. Germline V gene sequence: CDR1 MNHEY, CDR2 SMNVEV (reference sequence). V lost 8 bases and J 9 bases, leaving 36 bases between the germline ends. The CDR3 is CASLNRPGNPFGPGGTQYF. CDR3 coding DNA: TGTGCCAGCCTAAACCGGCCGGGAAACCCCTTTGGGCCTGGAGGGACGCAGTATTTT.

This clonotype was found a few times. The V call is TRBV7-9, the J call TRBJ2-5; 10 bases map to TRBD1. CDR3 length equals 15 residues. After removal of 5 bases from V and 4 bases from J, the junction contained 7 bases not matched to a gene. Germline V gene lookup returns CDR1 SEHNR and CDR2 FQNEAQ (reference sequence). Here the CDR3 reads CASSLSRTGGETQYF. The CDR3 DNA reads as TGTGCCAGCAGCCTTTCTAGGACAGGGGGAGAGACCCAGTACTTC.

The CDR3 bases are TGTGCCAGCACCTGGACCCTGACAGTGAACACCGGGGAGCTGTTTTTT. It encodes CASTWTLTVNTGELFF. The rearrangement links TRBV7-9 to TRBJ2-2; D is possibly TRBD1 (5 bases). V lost 7 bases, J lost 1 base, and 16 bases lay in between. The CDR3 contains 16 residues. Germline V lookup: CDR1 SEHNR, CDR2 FQNEAQ (reference sequence). The whole variable domain, remainder taken from reference TRBV7-9 and TRBJ2-2, is DTGVSQNPRHKITKRGQNVTFRCDPISEHNRLYWYRQTLGQGPEFLTYFQNEAQLEKSRLLSDRFSAERPKGSFSTLEIQRTEQGDSAMYLCASTWTLTVNTGELFFGEGSRLTVL.

V and J are TRBV6-5 and TRBJ1-5; D is unresolved. V lost 0 bases, J lost 3 bases, and 9 bases lay in between. In germline, CDR1 is MNHEY, CDR2 SVGAGI. This CDR3 comprises 15 residues. CDR3 DNA sequence: TGTGCCAGCAGTTACTCGAGAAGTCCCAATCAGCCCCAGCATTTT. Translating gives CASSYSRSPNQPQHF.